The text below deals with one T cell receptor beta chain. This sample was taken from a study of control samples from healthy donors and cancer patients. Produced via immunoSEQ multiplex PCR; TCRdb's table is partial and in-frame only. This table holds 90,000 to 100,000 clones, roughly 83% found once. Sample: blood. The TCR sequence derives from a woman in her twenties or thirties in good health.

CDR3 nucleotides: TGTGCCAGCAGCCCCGGGGTTGGTGAGCAGTTCTTC. Protein product: CASSPGVGEQFF. The chain combines TRBV5-4 with TRBJ2-1; possible D gene TRBD2, 5 bases. V dropped 4 bases and J dropped 9 bases, with 11 bases sitting between them. Germline CDR1 SGHNT, CDR2 YYREEE (reference sequence). The CDR3 spans 12 residues.